This T cell receptor beta chain comes out of a study of shared clonotypes between healthy human individuals. The method was immunoSEQ multiplex PCR; TCRdb's version includes in-frame clones alone and lacks a portion of them. Found here are a few million clones, just under 95% of them singletons; the top ten hold about 1.7%. CD8 cells regarded as naive lacked CD45RO, were positively chosen for CCR7, and omitted terminally differentiated effector memory CD45RA+ cells. Overall study results and limits: With several donors compared, about 5% of naive CD4 clonotypes were shared. In contrast to clonotypes shared by all four donors, non-shared clonotypes had lower generation probabilities. Sorted-subset sequencing was shown by rarefaction to be incomplete despite large depth. Donor clonotype sharing was expected to depend on sequencing depth.

Of note for this clone: Its specificity is unknown. The sample holds other DNA sequences that translate to the same CDR3.

The V gene's germline CDR1 is SEHNR and CDR2 FQNEAQ (reference sequence). The CDR3 runs to 15 residues. V was clipped by 6 bases and J by 0 bases, with 13 bases between them. The V and J genes are TRBV7-9 and TRBJ2-3; TRBD2 is a possible D gene (6 bases). The sequence was obtained from a man younger than 30 in good health. Some clones in this sample may be carry-over from other donors' samples. Sample: naive CD8+ T cells from PBMCs. The CDR3 loop is CASSPRGVSTDTQYF. The CDR3 coding sequence is TGTGCCAGCAGTCCCCGCGGGGTTAGCACAGATACGCAGTATTTT. The variable domain in full, completed from reference TRBV7-9 and TRBJ2-3, reads DTGVSQNPRHKITKRGQNVTFRCDPISEHNRLYWYRQTLGQGPEFLTYFQNEAQLEKSRLLSDRFSAERPKGSFSTLEIQRTEQGDSAMYLCASSPRGVSTDTQYFGPGTRLTVL.